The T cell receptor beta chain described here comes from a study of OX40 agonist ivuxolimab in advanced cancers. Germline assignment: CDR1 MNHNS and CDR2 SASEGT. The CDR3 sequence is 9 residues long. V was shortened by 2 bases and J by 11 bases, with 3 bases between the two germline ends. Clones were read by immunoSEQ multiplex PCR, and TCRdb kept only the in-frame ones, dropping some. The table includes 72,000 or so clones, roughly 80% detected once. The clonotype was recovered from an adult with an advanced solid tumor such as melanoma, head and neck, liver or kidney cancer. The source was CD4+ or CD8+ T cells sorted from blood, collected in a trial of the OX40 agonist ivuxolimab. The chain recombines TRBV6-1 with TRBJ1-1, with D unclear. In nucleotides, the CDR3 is TGTGCCAGCAGTGAACCCGCTTTCTTT. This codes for CASSEPAFF.